Below are 13 T cell receptor beta chains sequenced from a single sample in a study of T-cell memory formation after mild COVID-19. In TCRdb, the 5' RACE reads were re-called with MiXCR into one record per CDR3 protein. The sample has just over 400,000 distinct CDR3 sequences; around a quarter are singletons. Sequencing input: PBMCs or a T cell subset sorted from them (not recorded which). The receptors derive from an adult woman who had mild COVID-19 (a few samples of this study predate the infection). Cell type and time point are not known.

This clonotype was detected ten times or more. V is TRBV5-1 and J is TRBJ1-1; D call uncertain. The CDR3 covers 13 residues. Trimming took off 0 bases at V and 1 base at J, with 4 bases between the two ends. Germline V gene sequence: CDR1 SGHRS, CDR2 YFSETQ. The DNA of the CDR3 is TGCGCCAGCAGCTTGGAATCGAACACTGAAGCTTTCTTT. The encoded protein is CASSLESNTEAFF. The variable domain in full, with the rest retrieved from reference TRBV5-1 and TRBJ1-1, is KAGVTQTPRYLIKTRGQQVTLSCSPISGHRSVSWYQQTPGQGLQFLFEYFSETQRNKGNFPGRFSGRQFSNSRSEMNVSTLELGDSALYLCASSLESNTEAFFGQGTRLTVV.

This clonotype was observed a handful of times. The rearrangement joins TRBV27 to TRBJ2-7, with D perhaps TRBD1 or TRBD2 (6 bases each). V was trimmed by 7 bases and J by 4 bases, leaving 20 bases between them. The CDR3 has 15 amino acids. Per germline, CDR1 MNHEY and CDR2 SMNVEV (reference sequence). The CDR3 DNA reads TGTGCCAGCAAGCGGGCCTCCCAGGGGCCATACGAGCAGTACTTC. It specifies CASKRASQGPYEQYF.

This rearrangement joins TRBV15 to TRBJ1-3; TRBD1 might be the D (5 bases). This CDR3 is built from 17 residues. Germline assignment: CDR1 LNHNV and CDR2 YYDKDF (reference sequence). Trimming removed 1 base from V and 0 bases from J, with 13 bases in between. The CDR3 region is CATSRGFGGDSGNTIYF. The CDR3 coding sequence is TGTGCCACCAGCAGAGGCTTCGGGGGGGACTCTGGAAACACCATATATTTT.

This clonotype has a count of ten or more. The CDR3 reads CASSLVNTEAFF. The DNA of the CDR3 is TGTGCCAGCAGCTTAGTGAACACTGAAGCTTTCTTT. The V gene is TRBV5-8, the J gene TRBJ1-1, with D uncertain. Trimming pared 2 bases from V and 0 bases from J, leaving 2 bases between. Germline values: CDR1 SGHTS, CDR2 YDEGEE. This CDR3 has 12 residues.

This sequence joins TRBV18 and TRBJ1-2, with TRBD1 matching 8 bases. CDR3 length equals 14 residues. The V gene end was trimmed by 4 bases and the J gene end by 8 bases; junction bases not matched to a gene: 9. Germline V gene data show CDR1 as KGHSH and CDR2 as LQKENI. In DNA form, the CDR3 reads TGTGCCAGCTCACAACAACCCGGACAGGGCGGCTACACCTTC. It specifies CASSQQPGQGGYTF.

This clonotype was counted a few times. This sequence joins TRBV7-9 and TRBJ2-7, with D perhaps TRBD1 or TRBD2 (6 bases each). CDR3 length equals 14 residues. V lost 5 bases and J 0 bases, leaving 11 bases between the germline ends. Germline CDR1 SEHNR, CDR2 FQNEAQ (reference sequence). This chain's CDR3 is CASSRGTHSYEQYF. In DNA form, the CDR3 reads TGTGCCAGCAGCCGGGGGACACACTCCTACGAGCAGTACTTC.

This clonotype turned up a few times. The gene calls are TRBV4-1 and TRBJ1-2, with D perhaps TRBD1 (6 bases). Germline loops: CDR1 MGHRA, CDR2 YSYEKL. The CDR3 runs 15 residues. V was trimmed by 5 bases and J by 5 bases, leaving 18 bases between them. The CDR3 reads CASSTRGALVYGYTF. CDR3 in DNA: TGCGCCAGCAGCACCCGGGGGGCGTTAGTGTATGGCTACACCTTC.

This clonotype was found a few times. The DNA for the CDR3 is TGTGCCAGCAGCTATGGACCGCCGTCCCTTGACGAGCAGTACTTC. Its protein product is CASSYGPPSLDEQYF. J is TRBJ2-7 and V is TRBV7-9, with D hard to call. Germline V gives CDR1 SEHNR, CDR2 FQNEAQ (reference sequence). V was shortened by 4 bases and J by 5 bases, with 18 bases between the two germline ends. The CDR3 has 15 residues.

The J gene is TRBJ2-5, the V gene TRBV14; D possibly corresponds to TRBD2 (6 bases). The CDR3 length is 16 residues. V was trimmed by 4 bases and J by 2 bases, leaving 17 bases between them. Germline V gene data show CDR1 as SGHDN and CDR2 as FVKESK. The CDR3 spells CASSRLGLGSQETQYF. Here the CDR3 DNA reads TGTGCCAGCAGCCGCCTGGGACTGGGAAGTCAAGAGACCCAGTACTTC.

In its sample, this clonotype was seen a few times. The chain recombines TRBV10-3 with TRBJ2-2; 10 nucleotides line up with TRBD2. The CDR3 is made up of 16 amino acids. Germline-derived CDR1 and CDR2 are ENHRY and SYGVKD. With 10 bases clipped from V and 5 bases from J, the junction kept 13 bases outside the gene matches. The CDR3 here is CATRPKGLADTGELFF. As DNA, the CDR3 is TGTGCCACCCGGCCGAAAGGACTAGCGGATACCGGGGAGCTGTTTTTT.

The chain uses TRBV20-1 and TRBJ2-7, with 8 nucleotides matching TRBD1. The length of the CDR3 is 12 residues. CDR1 DFQATT and CDR2 SNEGSKA come from the germline V gene (reference sequence). V gave up 3 bases and J gave up 5 bases; unmatched junction bases: 3. The CDR3 sequence: CSARDRAHEQYF. The CDR3 DNA reads as TGCAGTGCTAGGGACAGGGCCCACGAGCAGTACTTC.

The rearrangement joins TRBV30 to TRBJ2-5; 7 positions match TRBD2. Germline lookup yields CDR1 GTSNPN and CDR2 SVGIG (reference sequence). With 2 bases clipped from V and 2 bases from J, the junction kept 8 bases outside the gene matches. The CDR3 is 15 amino acids. Written as DNA, the CDR3 is TGTGCCTGGAGTAGGGGAGGGCCTCTACAAGAGACCCAGTACTTC. Residues: CAWSRGGPLQETQYF.

This sequence joins TRBV20-1 and TRBJ1-1, with D possibly matching TRBD1 (5 bases). Germline V gene sequence: CDR1 DFQATT, CDR2 SNEGSKA (reference sequence). The length of the CDR3 is 13 residues. V gave up 2 bases and J gave up 6 bases, with 13 bases separating them. CDR3 residues: CSARPSGVAEAFF. Here the CDR3 DNA reads TGCAGTGCTAGACCCTCGGGGGTCGCTGAAGCTTTCTTT.